Below are 10 T cell receptor beta chains sequenced from a single sample in a study of blood T cell repertoires in COVID-19. TCRdb's table, derived via immunoSEQ multiplex PCR, lists solely in-frame clones and lacks some. The sample comprises some 47,000 clones, 75% to 90% of which are singletons, and over 20% rests with the top ten. Sequenced: peripheral blood. Receptor source: a woman over 75 in a cohort sampled during active or convalescent COVID-19.

V usage is TRBV10-2 and J usage is TRBJ2-7, with TRBD2 matching over 7 bases. This CDR3 comprises 14 residues. The V gene end was trimmed by 0 bases and the J gene end by 2 bases; junction bases not matched to a gene: 1. Germline V CDR1 and CDR2: WSHSY, SAAADI. CDR3 bases: TGCGCCAGCAGTGAGTCGGGGGGGGCCTACGAGCAGTACTTC. It yields the protein CASSESGGAYEQYF.

The chain recombines TRBV2 with TRBJ2-7; D uncertain. Looked up from germline, CDR1 is SNHLY and CDR2 is FYNNEI. The V end was cut by 4 bases, the J end by 2 bases, with 12 bases between. The CDR3 has 14 amino acids. The CDR3 region is CASSVAGQTYEQYF. CDR3 nucleotide sequence: TGTGCCAGCAGTGTGGCAGGTCAAACCTACGAGCAGTACTTC.

The chain is built from TRBV10-3 and TRBJ2-2; TRBD1 agrees at 8 bases. V shed 3 bases and J 4 bases; nucleotides not matched to a gene: 4. The CDR3 has 15 amino acids. Germline V gives CDR1 ENHRY, CDR2 SYGVKD. The CDR3 is CAISEGTGVTGELFF. Written as DNA, the CDR3 is TGTGCCATCAGTGAAGGGACAGGAGTCACCGGGGAGCTGTTTTTT.

The V gene is TRBV4-2, the J gene TRBJ2-7; 8 nucleotides match TRBD2. Per the germline V gene, CDR1 is LGHNA and CDR2 is YNFKEQ. V gave up 0 bases and J gave up 4 bases; unmatched junction bases: 5. The CDR3 totals 15 residues. As DNA, the CDR3 is TGTGCCAGCAGCCAAGATTGGCTAGCGGGTTACGAGCAGTACTTC. Residues: CASSQDWLAGYEQYF.

V and J are TRBV2 and TRBJ2-7; 8 positions agree with TRBD2. Germline values: CDR1 SNHLY, CDR2 FYNNEI. CDR3 length: 14 residues. J gave up 3 bases and V 7 bases, and 8 bases lay outside the gene matches. CDR3 sequence: CASNQGLGFYEQYF. The CDR3 coding sequence is TGTGCCAGCAACCAGGGACTAGGCTTCTACGAGCAGTACTTC.

The J gene is TRBJ1-5, the V gene TRBV4-1; D is undetermined. Germline values: CDR1 MGHRA, CDR2 YSYEKL. The CDR3 covers 14 residues. Between the trimmed V and J ends, which lost 6 bases and 2 bases, there was a span of 11 bases. The CDR3 DNA reads TGCGCCAGCAGTGTCCACCAGGGCAATCAGCCCCAGCATTTT. The encoded protein is CASSVHQGNQPQHF.

The chain links TRBV5-4 to TRBJ2-7; D not certain. This CDR3 is 13 amino acids long. With 2 bases removed from V and 2 bases from J, the gap between germline ends came to 8 bases. Germline V gene sequence: CDR1 SGHNT, CDR2 YYREEE (reference sequence). CDR3 sequence reads: CASSLRGTYEQYF. CDR3 sequence (DNA): TGTGCCAGCAGCTTACGAGGTACCTACGAGCAGTACTTC.

The CDR3 loop is CASSQGLAGGGYNEQFF. DNA for the CDR3: TGTGCCAGCAGCCAGGGACTAGCGGGGGGGGGTTACAATGAGCAGTTCTTC. The chain combines TRBV4-2 with TRBJ2-1; TRBD2 matches at 16 bases. The germline gives CDR1 LGHNA, CDR2 YNFKEQ. The junction had 3 bases not matched to a gene; V was cut back by 3 bases and J by 4 bases. CDR3 length equals 17 residues.

This clone was observed once. V gene TRBV7-8 combines with J gene TRBJ2-5, with 8 bases aligning to TRBD1. J was trimmed by 4 bases and V by 5 bases; bases with no gene match: 6. The CDR3 covers 14 residues. Per germline, CDR1 SGHVS and CDR2 FQNEAQ. The CDR3 DNA reads as TGTGCCAGCAGCAAACGGACAGGGCGAGAGACCCAGTACTTC. It encodes CASSKRTGRETQYF.

This clone has a handful of counts. The rearrangement uses TRBV7-6 and TRBJ2-1; TRBD1 might be the D (6 bases). This CDR3 region has 12 residues. V lost 2 bases and J 10 bases, leaving 9 bases between the germline ends. The germline CDR1 and CDR2 sequences are SGHVS and FNYEAQ. The CDR3 DNA reads as TGTGCCAGCAGCTTATCCGGGACAGAGCAGTTCTTC. It codes for CASSLSGTEQFF.